This T cell receptor (beta chain) appears in the sequencing data of a study of Graves' ophthalmopathy and Graves' hyperthyroidism. This clonotype was detected a few times. Ineligible for inclusion were patients with other autoimmune diseases, uncontrolled infections, pregnancy or lactation. The ends lost 6 bases at V and 8 bases at J; junction bases unmatched: 5. CDR1 is LGHNT and CDR2 is FRNRAP in the germline V gene. This CDR3 spans 13 amino acids. The TCR beta CDR3 regions underwent amplification from RNA transcripts. RT-PCR was first run with HTBI primers, then multiplex PCR in a second round. One entry per CDR3 protein, called by TCRdb with MiXCR from the multiplex PCR reads. This sample yields hundreds of thousands of distinct CDR3 sequences, of which roughly 39% are seen a single time; around 3.3% belongs to the top ten.

The clonotype was recovered from an adult man with Graves' ophthalmopathy. The chain joins TRBV12-5 to TRBJ1-4, with 8 bases identical to TRBD1. The sequencing sample was made of peripheral blood. The CDR3 nucleotides are TGTGCTAGTGGAGACAGGGGTCAGGAAAAACTGTTTTTT. It translates to CASGDRGQEKLFF.